This paragraph covers one TCR beta chain sequence. Its antigen is unidentified. The data originate from a study of cytomegalovirus exposure and HLA in healthy donors. This CDR3 contains 16 residues. Germline V gene data show CDR1 as LNHDA and CDR2 as SQIVND (reference sequence). The study's findings and limits: In vitro experiments confirmed that three CMV-associated chains were specific for CMV antigens. Presence/absence analyses assumed roughly uniform sequencing depth across donors, which may not hold. CMV serostatus was the sole immune exposure data available.

The PCR made use of 60 Vbeta and 13 Jbeta primers. In the original analysis: An analysis performed later counted about 80 million unique TCR beta chains (roughly 11 million of them shared). The method was immunoSEQ multiplex PCR; TCRdb's version includes in-frame clones alone and lacks a portion of them. V and J calls and clone size are given by that table; D and trimming were obtained from the DNA. The sample records 90,000 to 110,000 clones, less than 70% being singletons. The chain joins TRBV19 to TRBJ2-5, with 9 nucleotides matching TRBD1. Near its end, the DNA agrees better with TRBJ2-7, so the J call may be wrong. The TCR originated in a woman in her seventies in good health and CMV-seropositive. The sequencing input was PBMCs. The CDR3 loop reads CASSSWDRVYHYEQYF. CDR3 nucleotides: TGTGCCAGTAGTTCATGGGACAGGGTTTACCACTACGAGCAGTACTTC.